One sample yielded the 14 T cell receptor beta chains listed below, sequenced in a study of T cell responses to AZD1222 COVID-19 vaccine. Measured with immunoSEQ multiplex PCR; TCRdb has only the in-frame clones, and not every one. The sample yields approximately 140,000 clones, more than 85% seen once. This sample comprised peripheral blood, obtained on day 0 of AZD1222 vaccination. Receptors originate from an adult in good health.

The rearrangement uses TRBV27 and TRBJ2-1, with D uncertain. Trimming shortened V by 4 bases and J by 2 bases, and 6 bases separated the two germline ends. Looked up from germline, CDR1 is MNHEY and CDR2 is SMNVEV (reference sequence). The CDR3 is made up of 13 amino acids. The CDR3: CASSSPAYNEQFF. The DNA for the CDR3 is TGTGCCAGCAGTTCCCCGGCCTACAATGAGCAGTTCTTC.

The chain combines TRBV18 with TRBJ1-1, with D possibly matching TRBD1 (5 bases). There are 15 residues in the CDR3. The V and J ends lost 6 bases and 3 bases respectively, with 17 bases between them. Germline V gene lookup returns CDR1 KGHSH and CDR2 LQKENI. CDR3 coding DNA: TGTGCCAGCTCCCGTAACCCAGGGTCAGACACTGAAGCTTTCTTT. Its translation: CASSRNPGSDTEAFF.

The chain links TRBV3-1 (or the pseudogene TRBV3-2) to TRBJ2-2; D is unclear. Germline assignment: CDR1 LGHDT and CDR2 YNNKEL (reference sequence). V was cut by 1 base and J by 6 bases, with 18 bases left in between. There are 17 residues in the CDR3. CDR3 residues: CASSQVRSSRVPGELFF. CDR3 DNA: TGTGCCAGCAGCCAAGTTAGAAGTTCGAGAGTTCCCGGGGAGCTGTTTTTT.

The chain links TRBV7-9 to TRBJ1-4; TRBD1 matches 7 bases. V trimming: 4 bases; J trimming: 6 bases; junction bases outside the gene matches: 11. CDR1 and CDR2 (germline): SEHNR, FQNEAQ (reference sequence). CDR3 length: 16 residues. CDR3 sequence (DNA): TGTGCCAGCAGCTACGGACAGGTTGGCGGCCATGAAAAACTGTTTTTT. Protein product: CASSYGQVGGHEKLFF.

This chain connects TRBV7-2 to TRBJ1-4; weak D call: TRBD1 (5 bases). This CDR3 comprises 14 residues. Looked up from germline, CDR1 is SGHTA and CDR2 is FQGNSA. Trimming shortened V by 5 bases and J by 3 bases, and 10 bases separated the two germline ends. Here the CDR3 reads CASSLGAANEKLFF. The CDR3 coding sequence is TGTGCCAGCAGCCTCGGGGCAGCTAATGAAAAACTGTTTTTT.

The rearrangement uses TRBV19 and TRBJ2-1, with 7 positions matching TRBD2. Germline CDR1 and CDR2: LNHDA and SQIVND (reference sequence). Trimming took 3 bases from V and 8 from J; bases not matched to a gene: 10. The CDR3 is 15 amino acids. The DNA for the CDR3 is TGTGCCAGTAGTATCCCGACTAGCTTTACGGATGAGCAGTTCTTC. Protein sequence: CASSIPTSFTDEQFF. The complete variable domain, with remaining parts taken from reference TRBV19 and TRBJ2-1, reads DGGITQSPKYLFRKEGQNVTLSCEQNLNHDAMYWYRQDPGQGLRLIYYSQIVNDFQKGDIAEGYSVSREKKESFPLTVTSAQKNPTAFYLCASSIPTSFTDEQFFGPGTRLTVL.

The gene calls are TRBV4-1 and TRBJ2-1, with a tentative D call TRBD1 (6 bases). Trimming took 2 bases from V and 1 from J, leaving 12 bases between them. Germline CDR1 is MGHRA and CDR2 is YSYEKL. The CDR3 spans 16 residues. CDR3 protein: CASSQPRDKSYNEQFF. CDR3 DNA sequence: TGCGCCAGCAGCCAACCCCGGGACAAGTCCTACAATGAGCAGTTCTTC.

The chain joins TRBV5-1 to TRBJ1-1, with TRBD1 as a possible D gene (5 bases). CDR1 and CDR2 (germline): SGHRS, YFSETQ. Trimming shortened V by 5 bases and J by 10 bases, and 18 bases separated the two germline ends. This CDR3 region has 13 residues. CDR3 region: CASSLGTLGPAFF. CDR3 nucleotide sequence: TGCGCCAGCAGTCTGGGGACTCTTGGTCCAGCTTTCTTT.

The V gene is TRBV15, the J gene TRBJ2-3; unclear D gene. Germline V gene data show CDR1 as LNHNV and CDR2 as YYDKDF (reference sequence). V dropped 4 bases and J dropped 5 bases, with 16 bases sitting between them. The CDR3 sequence is 15 residues long. The CDR3 nucleotides are TGTGCCACCAGCACCTTTCGAAGGGTTGGAGATACGCAGTATTTT. Its translation is CATSTFRRVGDTQYF.

The chain combines TRBV3-1 (or the pseudogene TRBV3-2) with TRBJ2-7; the match to TRBD2 covers 9 bases. The CDR3 consists of 15 residues. The V gene's germline CDR1 is LGHDT and CDR2 YNNKEL (reference sequence). J gave up 0 bases and V 6 bases, and 6 bases lay outside the gene matches. The CDR3 is CASRVPSGASYEQYF. In nucleotides, the CDR3 is TGTGCCAGCAGAGTTCCTAGCGGGGCCTCCTACGAGCAGTACTTC.

The genes are TRBV28 and TRBJ1-4, with TRBD1 as a possible D gene (5 bases). V lost 8 bases and J lost 8, with 9 bases in between. CDR1 and CDR2 (germline): MDHEN, SYDVKM. The CDR3 extends over 11 amino acids. CDR3 residues: CASGAWEKLFF. In nucleotides, the CDR3 is TGTGCCAGCGGGGCTTGGGAAAAACTGTTTTTT.

This chain links TRBV5-4 with TRBJ2-7; TRBD1 matches 7 bases. The CDR3 is 15 amino acids. The germline V gene encodes CDR1 SGHNT and CDR2 YYREEE (reference sequence). The V and J ends lost 4 bases and 2 bases, in that order; junction bases with no gene match: 9. In nucleotides, the CDR3 is TGTGCCAGCAGCATCTCGGGACAGAGGACCTACGAGCAGTACTTC. Its protein product is CASSISGQRTYEQYF.

This rearrangement joins TRBV24-1 to TRBJ2-7; 8 bases match TRBD2. The V gene end was trimmed by 10 bases and the J gene end by 3 bases; junction bases not matched to a gene: 10. The length of the CDR3 is 14 residues. Germline CDR1 reads KGHDR; CDR2 reads SFDVKD. CDR3 DNA: TGTGCCACTCCCCCGGTAGCGGGAATCTACGAGCAGTACTTC. As protein: CATPPVAGIYEQYF.

DNA of the CDR3: TGTGCCAGCTGCACAGAACTAAACATTCAGTACTTC. It yields the protein CASCTELNIQYF. V is TRBV6-5 and J is TRBJ2-4; D unresolved. V dropped 8 bases and J dropped 6 bases, with 11 bases sitting between them. CDR1 MNHEY and CDR2 SVGAGI come from the germline V gene. CDR3 length: 12 residues.